This record looks at one T cell receptor beta chain sequence and its context. Its antigen is unknown. At the time of sampling, donors were nominally healthy, though unrecorded immune exposures were likely. This sample is part of a study of cytomegalovirus exposure and HLA in healthy donors. Whole-study results and caveats: Listed as cytomegalovirus-associated were 150 to 200 TCR beta chains. A later analysis, which compared TCR beta chains of equal frequency, found the HLA-associated ones more clonally expanded.

PCR primers comprised 60 Vbeta and 13 Jbeta primers. Authors' analysis steps: Tens of millions of unique TCR beta chains, 9.5 million to 11 million of them shared, were counted by a later analysis. Method: immunoSEQ multiplex PCR; TCRdb's copy keeps in-frame clones and lacks some. V and J calls and clone size are given by that table; D and trimming were obtained from the DNA. This sample's clone table lists about 130,000 clones. CDR1 is MDHEN and CDR2 is SYDVKM in the germline V gene. The V and J ends lost 3 bases and 13 bases respectively, with 21 bases between them. The CDR3 covers 15 residues. The TCR originated in a woman aged 60-70 years in good health and CMV-seronegative. Sequenced input: PBMCs. The chain carries TRBV28 and TRBJ1-4; possible D gene TRBD1, 5 bases. The CDR3 sequence: CASSFGGLKPGGLFF. The CDR3 nucleotides read TGTGCCAGCAGTTTCGGGGGACTCAAACCCGGTGGACTGTTTTTT.